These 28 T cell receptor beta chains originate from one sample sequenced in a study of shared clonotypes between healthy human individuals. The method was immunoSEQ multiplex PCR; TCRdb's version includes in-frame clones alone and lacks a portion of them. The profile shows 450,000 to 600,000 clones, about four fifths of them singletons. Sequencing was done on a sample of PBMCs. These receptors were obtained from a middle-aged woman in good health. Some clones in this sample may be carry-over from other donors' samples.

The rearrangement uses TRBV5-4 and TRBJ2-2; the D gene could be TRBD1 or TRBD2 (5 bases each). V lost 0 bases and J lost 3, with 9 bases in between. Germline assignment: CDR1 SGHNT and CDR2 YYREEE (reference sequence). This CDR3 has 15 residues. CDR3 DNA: TGTGCCAGCAGCTTGGGCAGGGAGTACACCGGGGAGCTGTTTTTT. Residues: CASSLGREYTGELFF. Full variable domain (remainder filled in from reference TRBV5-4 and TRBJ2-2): ETGVTQSPTHLIKTRGQQVTLRCSSQSGHNTVSWYQQALGQGPQFIFQYYREEENGRGNFPPRFSGLQFPNYSSELNVNALELDDSALYLCASSLGREYTGELFFGEGSRLTVL.

CDR3: CASSPTGETQYF. Here the CDR3 DNA reads TGTGCCAGCAGCCCCACCGGTGAGACCCAGTACTTC. The J gene is TRBJ2-5, the V gene TRBV11-2, with D unresolved. Germline V lookup: CDR1 SGHAT, CDR2 FQNNGV. CDR3 length equals 12 residues. The V and J ends lost 5 bases and 5 bases respectively, with 9 bases between them.

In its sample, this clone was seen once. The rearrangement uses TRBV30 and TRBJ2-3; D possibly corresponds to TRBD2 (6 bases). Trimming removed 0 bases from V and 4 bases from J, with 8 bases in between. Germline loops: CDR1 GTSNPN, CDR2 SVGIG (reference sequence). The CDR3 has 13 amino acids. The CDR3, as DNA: TGTGCCTGGAGTGTGGGGGGTCCAGATACGCAGTATTTT. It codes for CAWSVGGPDTQYF.

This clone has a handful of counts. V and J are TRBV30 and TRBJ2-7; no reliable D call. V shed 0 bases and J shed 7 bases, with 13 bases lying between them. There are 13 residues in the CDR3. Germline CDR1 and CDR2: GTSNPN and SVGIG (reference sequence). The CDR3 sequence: CAWSVLNSQEQYF. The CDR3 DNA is TGTGCCTGGAGTGTACTTAACAGTCAAGAGCAGTACTTC.

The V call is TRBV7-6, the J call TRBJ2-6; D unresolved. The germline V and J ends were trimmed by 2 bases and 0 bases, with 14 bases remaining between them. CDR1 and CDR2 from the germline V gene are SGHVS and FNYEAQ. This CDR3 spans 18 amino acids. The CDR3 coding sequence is TGTGCCAGCAGCTTACGTGTAACTCGCCTCTCTGGGGCCAACGTCCTGACTTTC. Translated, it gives CASSLRVTRLSGANVLTF.

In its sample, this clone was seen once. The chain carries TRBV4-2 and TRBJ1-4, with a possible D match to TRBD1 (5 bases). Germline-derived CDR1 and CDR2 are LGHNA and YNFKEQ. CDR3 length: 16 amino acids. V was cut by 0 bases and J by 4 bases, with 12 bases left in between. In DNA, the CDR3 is TGTGCCAGCAGCCAAGATGAGGGACGGGGTAATGAAAAACTGTTTTTT. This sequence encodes CASSQDEGRGNEKLFF.

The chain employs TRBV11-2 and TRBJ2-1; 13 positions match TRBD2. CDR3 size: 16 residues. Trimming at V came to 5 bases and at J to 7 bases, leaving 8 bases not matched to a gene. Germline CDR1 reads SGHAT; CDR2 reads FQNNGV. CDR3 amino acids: CASSRPGLAGSNEQFF. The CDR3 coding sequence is TGTGCCAGCAGCCGGCCGGGACTAGCGGGAAGTAATGAGCAGTTCTTC.

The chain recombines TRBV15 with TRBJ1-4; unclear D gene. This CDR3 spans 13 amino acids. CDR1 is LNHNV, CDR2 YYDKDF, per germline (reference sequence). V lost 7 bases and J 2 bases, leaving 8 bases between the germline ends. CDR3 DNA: TGTGCCACCACAAGGGTGACTAATGAAAAACTGTTTTTT. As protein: CATTRVTNEKLFF.

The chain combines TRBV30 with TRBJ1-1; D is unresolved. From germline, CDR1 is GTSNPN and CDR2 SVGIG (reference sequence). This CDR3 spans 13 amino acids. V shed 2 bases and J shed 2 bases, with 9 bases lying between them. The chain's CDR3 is CAWSWTANTEAFF. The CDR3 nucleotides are TGTGCCTGGAGTTGGACGGCAAACACTGAAGCTTTCTTT.

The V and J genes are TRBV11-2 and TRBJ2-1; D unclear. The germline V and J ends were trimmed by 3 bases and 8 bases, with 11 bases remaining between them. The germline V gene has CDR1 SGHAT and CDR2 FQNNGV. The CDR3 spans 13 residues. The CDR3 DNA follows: TGTGCCAGCAGCTTTAACGTTTTCGATGAGCAGTTCTTC. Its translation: CASSFNVFDEQFF.

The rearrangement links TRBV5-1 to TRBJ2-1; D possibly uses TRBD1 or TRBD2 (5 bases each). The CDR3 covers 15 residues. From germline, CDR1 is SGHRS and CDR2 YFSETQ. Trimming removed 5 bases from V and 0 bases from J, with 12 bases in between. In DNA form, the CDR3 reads TGCGCCAGCAGTGTGGGGGAGTACTCCTACAATGAGCAGTTCTTC. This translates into CASSVGEYSYNEQFF.

CDR3: CASSLGGPNEKLFF. CDR3 nucleotides: TGTGCCAGCAGCTTGGGGGGGCCAAATGAAAAACTGTTTTTT. This chain links TRBV5-6 with TRBJ1-4, with D perhaps matching TRBD1 (6 bases). The CDR3 covers 14 residues. V was clipped by 0 bases and J by 5 bases, with 8 bases between them. Per the germline V gene, CDR1 is SGHDT and CDR2 is YYEEEE.

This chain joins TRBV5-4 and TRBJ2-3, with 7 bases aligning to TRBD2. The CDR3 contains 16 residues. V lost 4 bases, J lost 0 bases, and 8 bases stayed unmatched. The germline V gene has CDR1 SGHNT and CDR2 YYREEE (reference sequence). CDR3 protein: CASSRRGGRSTDTQYF. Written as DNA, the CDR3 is TGTGCCAGCAGCCGACGGGGCGGGAGAAGCACAGATACGCAGTATTTT.

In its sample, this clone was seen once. CDR3 amino acids: CASKRGLVRLAEHNEQFF. The CDR3 nucleotides read TGCGCCAGCAAACGGGGCCTAGTGAGACTAGCGGAGCACAATGAGCAGTTCTTC. The rearrangement joins TRBV5-1 to TRBJ2-1; 9 positions match TRBD2. J gave up 5 bases and V 6 bases, and 18 bases lay outside the gene matches. Per the germline V gene, CDR1 is SGHRS and CDR2 is YFSETQ. This CDR3 has 18 residues.

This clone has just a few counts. In DNA, the CDR3 is TGTGCCAGCAGCTTGGAAGGGACAGCGAAGACCCAGTACTTC. This encodes CASSLEGTAKTQYF. The rearrangement uses TRBV5-5 and TRBJ2-5; TRBD1 aligns across 7 bases. V dropped 0 bases and J dropped 6; count of bases not matched to a gene: 5. CDR3 size: 14 residues. Germline CDR1 SGHKS, CDR2 YYEKEE (reference sequence).

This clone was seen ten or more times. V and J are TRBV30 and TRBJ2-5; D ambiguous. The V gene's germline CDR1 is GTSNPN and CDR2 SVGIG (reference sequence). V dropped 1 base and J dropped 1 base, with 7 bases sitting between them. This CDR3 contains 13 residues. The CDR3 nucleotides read TGTGCCTGGAGTGGAGCTAGCCAAGAGACCCAGTACTTC. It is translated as CAWSGASQETQYF.

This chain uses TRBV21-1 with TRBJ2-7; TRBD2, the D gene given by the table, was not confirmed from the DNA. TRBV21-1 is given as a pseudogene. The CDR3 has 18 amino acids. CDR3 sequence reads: CASSSMASGRARTREQYF. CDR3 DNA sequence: TGTGCCAGCAGCAGCATGGCTAGCGGGAGGGCGAGGACTCGCGAGCAGTACTTC.

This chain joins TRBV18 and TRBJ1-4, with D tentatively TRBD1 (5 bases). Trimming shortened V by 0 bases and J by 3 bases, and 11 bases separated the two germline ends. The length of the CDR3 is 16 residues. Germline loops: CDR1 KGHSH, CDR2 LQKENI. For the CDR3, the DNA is TGTGCCAGCTCACCACCGGGGGGAATGGCTAATGAAAAACTGTTTTTT. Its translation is CASSPPGGMANEKLFF.

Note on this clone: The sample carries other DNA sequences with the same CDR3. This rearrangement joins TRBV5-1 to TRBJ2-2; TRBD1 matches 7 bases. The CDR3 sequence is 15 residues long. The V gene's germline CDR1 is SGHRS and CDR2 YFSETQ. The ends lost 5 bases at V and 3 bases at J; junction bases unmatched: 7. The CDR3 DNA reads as TGCGCCAGCAGTCAGCGACAGGGAGACACCGGGGAGCTGTTTTTT. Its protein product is CASSQRQGDTGELFF.

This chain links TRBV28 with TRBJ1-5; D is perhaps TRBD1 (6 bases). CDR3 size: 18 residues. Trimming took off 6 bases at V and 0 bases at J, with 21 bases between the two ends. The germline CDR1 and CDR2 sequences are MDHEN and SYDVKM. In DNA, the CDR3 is TGTGCCAGCAGCTTGCTTACGGGGACATTCAATAGCAATCAGCCCCAGCATTTT. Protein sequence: CASSLLTGTFNSNQPQHF.

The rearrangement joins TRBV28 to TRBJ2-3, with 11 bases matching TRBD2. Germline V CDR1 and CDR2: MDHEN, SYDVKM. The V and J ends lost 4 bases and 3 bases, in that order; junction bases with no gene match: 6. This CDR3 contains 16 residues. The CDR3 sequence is CASSSVAGGGTDTQYF. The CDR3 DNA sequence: TGTGCCAGCAGTTCCGTAGCGGGAGGGGGGACAGATACGCAGTATTTT. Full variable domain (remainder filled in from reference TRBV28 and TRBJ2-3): DVKVTQSSRYLVKRTGEKVFLECVQDMDHENMFWYRQDPGLGLRLIYFSYDVKMKEKGDIPEGYSVSREKKERFSLILESASTNQTSMYLCASSSVAGGGTDTQYFGPGTRLTVL.

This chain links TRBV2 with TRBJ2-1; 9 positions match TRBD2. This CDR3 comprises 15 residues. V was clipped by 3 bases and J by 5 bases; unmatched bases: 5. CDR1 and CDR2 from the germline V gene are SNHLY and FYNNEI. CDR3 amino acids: CASSDPGLADNEQFF. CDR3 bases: TGTGCCAGCAGTGACCCGGGACTAGCCGACAATGAGCAGTTCTTC. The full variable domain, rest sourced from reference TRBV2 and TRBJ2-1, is EPEVTQTPSHQVTQMGQEVILRCVPISNHLYFYWYRQILGQKVEFLVSFYNNEISEKSEIFDDQFSVERPDGSNFTLKIRSTKLEDSAMYFCASSDPGLADNEQFFGPGTRLTVL.

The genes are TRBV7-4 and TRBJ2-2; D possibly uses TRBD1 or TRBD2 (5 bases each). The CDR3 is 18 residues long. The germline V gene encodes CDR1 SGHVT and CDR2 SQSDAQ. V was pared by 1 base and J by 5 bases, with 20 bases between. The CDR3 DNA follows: TGTGCCAGCAGCTTAGTGAGTGGGACCCACTCCGTGACCGGGGAGCTGTTTTTT. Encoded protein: CASSLVSGTHSVTGELFF. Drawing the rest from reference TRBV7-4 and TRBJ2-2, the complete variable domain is GAGVSQSPRYKVAKRGRDVALRCDSISGHVTLYWYRQTLGQGSEVLTYSQSDAQRDKSGRPSGRFSAERPERSVSTLKIQRTEQGDSAVYLCASSLVSGTHSVTGELFFGEGSRLTVL.

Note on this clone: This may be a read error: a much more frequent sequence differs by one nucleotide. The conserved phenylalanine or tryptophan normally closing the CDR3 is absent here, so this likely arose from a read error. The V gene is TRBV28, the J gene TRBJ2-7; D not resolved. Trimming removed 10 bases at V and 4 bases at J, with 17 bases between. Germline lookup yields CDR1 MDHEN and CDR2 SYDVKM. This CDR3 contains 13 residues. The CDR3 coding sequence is TGTGCCACCCTCTCCCGACCGCGGTACGAGCAGTACCTC. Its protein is CATLSRPRYEQYL.

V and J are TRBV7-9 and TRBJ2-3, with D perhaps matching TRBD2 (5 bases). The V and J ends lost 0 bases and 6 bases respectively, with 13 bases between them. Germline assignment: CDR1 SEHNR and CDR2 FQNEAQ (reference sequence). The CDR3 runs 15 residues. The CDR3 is CASSLATGRWDTQYF. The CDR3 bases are TGTGCCAGCAGCTTAGCCACGGGGAGATGGGATACGCAGTATTTT.

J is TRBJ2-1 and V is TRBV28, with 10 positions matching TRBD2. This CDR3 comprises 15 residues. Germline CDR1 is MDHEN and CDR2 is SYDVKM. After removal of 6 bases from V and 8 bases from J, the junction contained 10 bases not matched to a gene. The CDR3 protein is CASSSPSGSADEQFF. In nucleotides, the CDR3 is TGTGCCAGCAGCTCCCCTAGCGGGAGCGCGGATGAGCAGTTCTTC.

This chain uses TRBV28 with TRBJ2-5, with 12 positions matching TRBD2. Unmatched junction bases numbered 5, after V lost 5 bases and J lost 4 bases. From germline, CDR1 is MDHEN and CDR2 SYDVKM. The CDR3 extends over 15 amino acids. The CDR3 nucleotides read TGTGCCAGCAGTCCCCTAGCGGGAGGGGGAGAGACCCAGTACTTC. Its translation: CASSPLAGGGETQYF.

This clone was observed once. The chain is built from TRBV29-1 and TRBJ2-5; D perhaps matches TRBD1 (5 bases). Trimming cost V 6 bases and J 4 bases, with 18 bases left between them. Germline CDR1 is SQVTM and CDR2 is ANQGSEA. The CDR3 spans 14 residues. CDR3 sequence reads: CSVDIGYGAETQYF. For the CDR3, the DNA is TGCAGCGTGGACATAGGGTACGGTGCAGAGACCCAGTACTTC.